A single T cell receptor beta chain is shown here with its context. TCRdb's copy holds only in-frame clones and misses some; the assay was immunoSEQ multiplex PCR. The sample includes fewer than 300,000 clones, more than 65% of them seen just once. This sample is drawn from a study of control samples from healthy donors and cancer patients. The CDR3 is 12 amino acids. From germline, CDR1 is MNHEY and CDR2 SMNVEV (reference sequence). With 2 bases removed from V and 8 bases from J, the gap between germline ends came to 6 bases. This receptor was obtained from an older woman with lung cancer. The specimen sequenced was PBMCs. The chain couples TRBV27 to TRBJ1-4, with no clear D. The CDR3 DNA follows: TGTGCCAGCAGTTTAATAGGGGAAAAACTGTTTTTT. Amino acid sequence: CASSLIGEKLFF. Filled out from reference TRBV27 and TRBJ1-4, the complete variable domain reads EAQVTQNPRYLITVTGKKLTVTCSQNMNHEYMSWYRQDPGLGLRQIYYSMNVEVTDKGDVPEGYKVSRKEKRNFPLILESPSPNQTSLYFCASSLIGEKLFFGSGTQLSVL.